This T cell receptor beta chain was recorded in a study of blood T cell repertoires in COVID-19. Study as a whole: The United States, Italy and Spain provided the acute and convalescent COVID-19 samples. Sample material is recorded as cDNA or gDNA derived from T cells, B-cell-depleted T cells, or PBMCs.

Assay used: immunoSEQ multiplex PCR; TCRdb lists only in-frame clones, some missing. In the table there are approximately 75,000 clones, 75% to 95% of which are singletons. The sequenced sample was peripheral blood. The receptor's source is a human donor in a cohort sampled during active COVID-19.

CDR3 in amino acids: CASSYFGGGGEGYTF. The CDR3 DNA follows: TGTGCCAGCAGCTATTTCGGCGGGGGCGGCGAAGGCTACACCTTC. The chain couples TRBV7-9 to TRBJ1-2; TRBD1 might be the D (6 bases). This CDR3 has 15 residues. Germline V lookup: CDR1 SEHNR, CDR2 FQNEAQ (reference sequence). Between the trimmed V and J ends, which lost 4 bases and 8 bases, there was a span of 20 bases.